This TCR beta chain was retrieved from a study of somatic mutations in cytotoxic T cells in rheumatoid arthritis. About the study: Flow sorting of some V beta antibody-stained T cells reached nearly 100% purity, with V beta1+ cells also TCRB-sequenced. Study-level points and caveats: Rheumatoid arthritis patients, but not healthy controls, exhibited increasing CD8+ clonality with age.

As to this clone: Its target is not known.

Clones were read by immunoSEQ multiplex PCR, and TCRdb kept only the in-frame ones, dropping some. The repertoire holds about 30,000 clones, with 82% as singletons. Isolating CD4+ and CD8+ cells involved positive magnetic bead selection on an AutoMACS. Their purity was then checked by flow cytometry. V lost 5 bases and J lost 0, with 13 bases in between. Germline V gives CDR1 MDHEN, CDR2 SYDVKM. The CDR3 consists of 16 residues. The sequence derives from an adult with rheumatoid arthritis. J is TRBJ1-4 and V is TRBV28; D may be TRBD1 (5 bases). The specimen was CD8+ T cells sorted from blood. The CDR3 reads CASSALVGATNEKLFF. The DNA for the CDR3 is TGTGCCAGCAGTGCCCTGGTAGGGGCAACTAATGAAAAACTGTTTTTT.